The clone carrying this T cell receptor beta chain was picked up many times. The CDR3 totals 16 residues. The V gene end was trimmed by 5 bases and the J gene end by 0 bases; junction bases not matched to a gene: 9. Germline assignment: CDR1 SEHNR and CDR2 FQNEAQ (reference sequence). The data were obtained in a study of blood T cell repertoires in COVID-19. Study summary: The origin of the acute and convalescent COVID-19 samples was the United States, Italy and Spain. Sources were T cells, B-cell-depleted T cells, or PBMCs; the material itself was cDNA or gDNA.

Per the authors' pipeline: Estimated nucleated cell counts came from reference gene primer amplification. The table came from immunoSEQ multiplex PCR; TCRdb's copy has only in-frame clones and leaves some out. V, J and clone size are those of that table, while D and trimming were read from the DNA. The profile shows about 150,000 clones, more than 70% of them singletons. Material: peripheral blood. The chain recombines TRBV7-9 with TRBJ1-2; 7 bases map to TRBD1. This sequence was found in a woman between 65 and 79 years old who had recovered from COVID-19. The CDR3 region is CASSPRQGWANYGYTF. The CDR3 DNA sequence: TGTGCCAGCAGCCCGCGACAGGGTTGGGCTAACTATGGCTACACCTTC.